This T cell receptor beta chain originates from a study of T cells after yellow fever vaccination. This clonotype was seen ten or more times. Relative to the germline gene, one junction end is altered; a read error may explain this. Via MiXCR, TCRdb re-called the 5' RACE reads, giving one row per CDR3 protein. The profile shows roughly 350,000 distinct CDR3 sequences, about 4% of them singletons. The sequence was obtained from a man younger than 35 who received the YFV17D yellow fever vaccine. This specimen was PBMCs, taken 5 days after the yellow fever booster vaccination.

CDR3 nucleotide sequence: TGCGCCAGCGGCTTGGGCGCGGGGAGCTCCTACAATGAGCAGTTCTTC. Translation: CASGLGAGSSYNEQFF. The rearrangement uses TRBV5-1 and TRBJ2-1, with D possibly being TRBD2 (6 bases). The CDR3 sequence is 16 residues long. The germline gives CDR1 SGHRS, CDR2 YFSETQ.